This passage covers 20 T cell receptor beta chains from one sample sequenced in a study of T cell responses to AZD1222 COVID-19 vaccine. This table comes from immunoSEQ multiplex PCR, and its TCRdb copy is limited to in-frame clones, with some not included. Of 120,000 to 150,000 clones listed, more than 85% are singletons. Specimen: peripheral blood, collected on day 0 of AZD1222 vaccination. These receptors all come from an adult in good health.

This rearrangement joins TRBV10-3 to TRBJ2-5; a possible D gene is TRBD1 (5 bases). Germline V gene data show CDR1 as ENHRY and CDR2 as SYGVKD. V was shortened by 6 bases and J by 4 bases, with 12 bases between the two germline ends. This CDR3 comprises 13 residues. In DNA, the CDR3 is TGTGCCATCAGGACAGACATTCTAGAGACCCAGTACTTC. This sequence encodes CAIRTDILETQYF.

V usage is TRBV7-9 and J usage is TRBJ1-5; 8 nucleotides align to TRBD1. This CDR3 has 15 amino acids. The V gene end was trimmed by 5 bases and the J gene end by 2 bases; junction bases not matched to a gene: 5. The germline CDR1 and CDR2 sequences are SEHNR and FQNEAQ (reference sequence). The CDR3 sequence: CASSDTDRGNQPQHF. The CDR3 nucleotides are TGTGCCAGCAGCGACACGGACAGGGGCAATCAGCCCCAGCATTTT.

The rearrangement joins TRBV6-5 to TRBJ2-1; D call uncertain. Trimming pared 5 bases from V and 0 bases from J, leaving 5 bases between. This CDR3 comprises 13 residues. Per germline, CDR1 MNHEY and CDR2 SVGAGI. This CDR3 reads CASSRSSYNEQFF. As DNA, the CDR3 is TGTGCCAGCAGTCGGAGCTCCTACAATGAGCAGTTCTTC.

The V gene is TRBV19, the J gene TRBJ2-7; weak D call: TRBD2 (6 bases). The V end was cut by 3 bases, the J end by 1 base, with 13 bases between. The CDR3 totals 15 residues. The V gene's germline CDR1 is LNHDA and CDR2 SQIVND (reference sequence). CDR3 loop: CASSISGRASYEQYF. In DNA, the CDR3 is TGTGCCAGTAGTATTAGCGGCAGGGCTTCCTACGAGCAGTACTTC.

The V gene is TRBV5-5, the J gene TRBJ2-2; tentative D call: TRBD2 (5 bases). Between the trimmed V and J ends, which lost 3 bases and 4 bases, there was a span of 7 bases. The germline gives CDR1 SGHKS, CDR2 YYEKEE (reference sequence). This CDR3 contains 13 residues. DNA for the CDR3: TGTGCCAGCAGCTGGACTCTCACCGGGGAGCTGTTTTTT. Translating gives CASSWTLTGELFF.

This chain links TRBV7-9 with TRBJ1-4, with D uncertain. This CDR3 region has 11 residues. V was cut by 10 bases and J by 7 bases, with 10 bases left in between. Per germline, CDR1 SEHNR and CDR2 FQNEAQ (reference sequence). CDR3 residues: CATPWGEKLFF. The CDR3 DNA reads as TGTGCCACCCCTTGGGGTGAAAAACTGTTTTTT.

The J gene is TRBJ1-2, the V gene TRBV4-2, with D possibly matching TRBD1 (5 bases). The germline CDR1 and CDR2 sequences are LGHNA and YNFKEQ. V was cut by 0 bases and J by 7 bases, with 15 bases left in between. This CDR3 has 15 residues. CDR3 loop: CASSQERLQGGGYTF. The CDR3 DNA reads TGTGCCAGCAGCCAAGAAAGGCTCCAGGGAGGTGGCTACACCTTC.

This chain's CDR3 is CAVTGGYTEAFF. CDR3 coding DNA: TGTGCCGTTACAGGGGGCTACACTGAAGCTTTCTTT. V is TRBV28 and J is TRBJ1-1; TRBD1 agrees at 9 bases. The germline gives CDR1 MDHEN, CDR2 SYDVKM. The junction had 4 bases not matched to a gene; V was cut back by 11 bases and J by 3 bases. CDR3 length: 12 amino acids.

The CDR3 protein is CASKSSYNEQFF. The CDR3 DNA follows: TGTGCCAGCAAAAGCTCCTACAATGAGCAGTTCTTC. The V call is TRBV3-1 (or the pseudogene TRBV3-2), the J call TRBJ2-1; D unclear. Germline CDR1 and CDR2: LGHDT and YNNKEL (reference sequence). The CDR3 sequence is 12 residues long. V was cut by 7 bases and J by 0 bases, with 4 bases left in between.

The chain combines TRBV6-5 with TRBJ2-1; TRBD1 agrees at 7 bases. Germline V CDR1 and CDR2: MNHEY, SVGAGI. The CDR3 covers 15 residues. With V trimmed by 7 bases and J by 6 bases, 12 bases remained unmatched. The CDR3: CASTNYGTVGNEQFF. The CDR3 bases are TGTGCCAGCACCAATTATGGGACAGTGGGCAATGAGCAGTTCTTC.

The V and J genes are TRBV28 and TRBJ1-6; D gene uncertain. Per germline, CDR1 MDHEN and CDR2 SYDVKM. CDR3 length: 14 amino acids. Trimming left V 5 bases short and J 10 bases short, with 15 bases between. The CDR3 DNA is TGTGCCAGCAGTCTAATGGGGTCGGGATCACCCCTCCACTTT. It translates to CASSLMGSGSPLHF.

CDR3 sequence reads: CASTASGGPNSPLHF. The CDR3 nucleotides are TGTGCCAGCACTGCCTCGGGAGGGCCCAATTCACCCCTCCACTTT. The chain links TRBV2 to TRBJ1-6, with unresolved D. V was pared by 7 bases and J by 7 bases, with 17 bases between. Germline V lookup: CDR1 SNHLY, CDR2 FYNNEI. This CDR3 comprises 15 residues.

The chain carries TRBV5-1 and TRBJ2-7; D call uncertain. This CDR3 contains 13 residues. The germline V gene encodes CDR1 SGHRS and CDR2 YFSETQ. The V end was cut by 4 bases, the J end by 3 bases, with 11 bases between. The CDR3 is CASSATPNYEQYF. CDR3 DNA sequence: TGCGCCAGCAGCGCGACTCCTAACTACGAGCAGTACTTC.

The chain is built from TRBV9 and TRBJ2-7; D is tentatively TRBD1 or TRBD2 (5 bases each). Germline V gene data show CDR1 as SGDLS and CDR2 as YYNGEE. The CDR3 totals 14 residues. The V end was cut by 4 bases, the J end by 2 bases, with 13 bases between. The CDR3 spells CASSPRGSAYEQYF. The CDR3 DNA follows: TGTGCCAGCAGCCCCCGGGGCAGCGCCTACGAGCAGTACTTC.

Written as DNA, the CDR3 is TGCGCCAGCAGCCAATTTGAGGTAGCGAACACCGGGGAGCTGTTTTTT. As protein: CASSQFEVANTGELFF. V gene TRBV4-1 combines with J gene TRBJ2-2; D ambiguous. The V and J ends lost 2 bases and 0 bases respectively, with 10 bases between them. CDR1 and CDR2 from the germline V gene are MGHRA and YSYEKL. CDR3 size: 16 residues.

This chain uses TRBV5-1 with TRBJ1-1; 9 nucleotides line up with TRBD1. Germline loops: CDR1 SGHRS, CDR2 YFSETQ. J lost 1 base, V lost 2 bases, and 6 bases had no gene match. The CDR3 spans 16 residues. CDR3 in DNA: TGCGCCAGCAGCTTTAAGGCGGGACAGGGGAACACTGAAGCTTTCTTT. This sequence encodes CASSFKAGQGNTEAFF.

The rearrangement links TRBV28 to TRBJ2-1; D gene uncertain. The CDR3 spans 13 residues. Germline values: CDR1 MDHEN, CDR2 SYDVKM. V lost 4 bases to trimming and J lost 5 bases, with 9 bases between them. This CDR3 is CASSWNRDNEQFF. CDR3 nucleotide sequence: TGTGCCAGCAGTTGGAACAGAGACAATGAGCAGTTCTTC.

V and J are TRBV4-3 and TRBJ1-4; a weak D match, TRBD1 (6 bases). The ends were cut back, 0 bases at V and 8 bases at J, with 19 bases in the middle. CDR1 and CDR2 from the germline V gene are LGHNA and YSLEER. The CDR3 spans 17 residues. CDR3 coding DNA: TGCGCCAGCAGCCAAGATCGGGGGCAGGGGTTGAGGGAAAAACTGTTTTTT. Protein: CASSQDRGQGLREKLFF.

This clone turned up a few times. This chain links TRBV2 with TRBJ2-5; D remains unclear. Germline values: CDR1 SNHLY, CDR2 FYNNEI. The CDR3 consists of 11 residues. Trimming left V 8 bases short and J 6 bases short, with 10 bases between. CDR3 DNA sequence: TGTGCCAGCGGAACGGAGCAGACCCAGTACTTC. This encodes CASGTEQTQYF.

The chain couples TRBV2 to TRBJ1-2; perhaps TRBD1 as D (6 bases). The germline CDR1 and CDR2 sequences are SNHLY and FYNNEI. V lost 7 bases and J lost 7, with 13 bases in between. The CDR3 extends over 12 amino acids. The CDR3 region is CASTEGGRGYTF. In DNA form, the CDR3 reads TGTGCCAGCACCGAGGGGGGTCGTGGCTACACCTTC.